The 24 T cell receptor beta chains below were found in one sample sequenced in a study of regulatory T cells in long-lasting Graves disease. Time point denoted: newly diagnosed GD, antithyroid drugs for less than 3 months. TCR sequences were obtained from RNA taken from PBMCs. Through Arm-PCR of CDR3 regions and iRepertoire HTBI primers, TCR beta libraries were built. One entry per CDR3 protein, called by TCRdb with MiXCR from the multiplex PCR reads. The repertoire includes about 540,000 distinct CDR3 sequences, roughly 13% of them detected once, and 10% sits in the top ten. The data also belong to a second study, concerning T cells in Graves' hyperthyroidism and ophthalmopathy.

Specimen: peripheral blood mononuclear cells (PBMCs), collected at new diagnosis, from a patient treated with antithyroid drugs. Receptor source: a man aged 25 to 40 with Graves disease.

This clonotype was recorded many times. The chain recombines TRBV12-3 or TRBV12-4 with TRBJ1-4, with TRBD1 as a possible D gene (6 bases). Between the trimmed V and J ends, which lost 1 base and 4 bases, there was a span of 10 bases. There are 15 residues in the CDR3. CDR3 nucleotides: TGTGCCAGCAGTTTAGGGGGGACAAGTAATGAAAAACTGTTTTTT. It specifies CASSLGGTSNEKLFF.

The chain uses TRBV7-2 and TRBJ1-5; D is ambiguous. Trimming shortened V by 5 bases and J by 3 bases, and 14 bases separated the two germline ends. The CDR3 extends over 15 amino acids. Per the germline V gene, CDR1 is SGHTA and CDR2 is FQGNSA. CDR3 sequence reads: CASSKIGGLNQPQHF. As DNA, the CDR3 is TGTGCCAGCAGCAAGATTGGAGGACTCAATCAGCCCCAGCATTTT.

The table lists this clonotype with many counts. The chain carries TRBV12-3 or TRBV12-4 and TRBJ2-7, with TRBD1 matching over 10 bases. With V trimmed by 5 bases and J by 3 bases, 4 bases remained unmatched. This CDR3 has 14 residues. The CDR3 DNA is TGTGCCAGCAGTGCGGGACAGGGGAACTACGAGCAGTACTTC. The encoded protein is CASSAGQGNYEQYF.

The table lists this clonotype with a few counts. The chain has TRBV20-1 and TRBJ2-4; maybe TRBD2 (6 bases). The CDR3 runs to 15 residues. Germline-derived CDR1 and CDR2 are DFQATT and SNEGSKA (reference sequence). V lost 6 bases and J 7 bases, leaving 22 bases between the germline ends. In DNA form, the CDR3 reads TGCAGTGCCCGGATGGCCCGATCTCGGGGGAACATTCAGTACTTC. Protein sequence: CSARMARSRGNIQYF.

This clonotype was counted many times. The gene calls are TRBV2 and TRBJ1-1, with TRBD1 matching over 10 bases. The CDR3 consists of 14 residues. From germline, CDR1 is SNHLY and CDR2 FYNNEI. V was clipped by 9 bases and J by 4 bases; unmatched bases: 8. CDR3 in amino acids: CAREPGQGPTEAFF. Written as DNA, the CDR3 is TGTGCCAGGGAACCGGGACAGGGGCCCACTGAAGCTTTCTTT.

This clonotype was picked up a small number of times. The CDR3 loop reads CSARGRTSRYTNTGELFF. For the CDR3, the DNA is TGCAGTGCTAGAGGGAGGACTAGCCGATATACGAACACCGGGGAGCTGTTTTTT. The V call is TRBV20-1, the J call TRBJ2-2; TRBD2 matches at 8 bases. The germline gives CDR1 DFQATT, CDR2 SNEGSKA (reference sequence). V gave up 1 base and J gave up 0 bases; unmatched junction bases: 10. This CDR3 has 18 amino acids.

The chain uses TRBV5-4 and TRBJ2-7; 10 nucleotides line up with TRBD2. CDR3 length equals 15 residues. The V gene's germline CDR1 is SGHNT and CDR2 YYREEE (reference sequence). The J segment lost 1 base and the V segment lost 5 bases, leaving 6 bases of the junction unmatched. CDR3 DNA: TGTGCCAGCAGTCGACTAGCGGGCCTATCCTACGAGCAGTACTTC. As protein: CASSRLAGLSYEQYF.

This clonotype was counted ten times or more. The gene calls are TRBV2 and TRBJ2-7; D ambiguous. CDR1 and CDR2 (germline): SNHLY, FYNNEI. Trimming pared 0 bases from V and 12 bases from J, leaving 15 bases between. The CDR3 totals 13 residues. CDR3 nucleotide sequence: TGTGCCAGCAGTGAAGCGCTTACGTGGATTCCGTACTTC. It yields the protein CASSEALTWIPYF.

This clonotype was detected ten times or more. CDR3: CASSQMTGDLNTEAFF. As DNA, the CDR3 is TGTGCCAGCAGCCAGATGACAGGGGACCTGAACACTGAAGCTTTCTTT. The chain uses TRBV28 and TRBJ1-1; 8 nucleotides match TRBD1. This CDR3 region has 16 residues. Germline V gene lookup returns CDR1 MDHEN and CDR2 SYDVKM. With 6 bases clipped from V and 0 bases from J, the junction kept 9 bases outside the gene matches. The full variable domain, with the rest looked up from reference TRBV28 and TRBJ1-1, is DVKVTQSSRYLVKRTGEKVFLECVQDMDHENMFWYRQDPGLGLRLIYFSYDVKMKEKGDIPEGYSVSREKKERFSLILESASTNQTSMYLCASSQMTGDLNTEAFFGQGTRLTVV.

This clonotype appeared many times. CDR3 residues: CASSLAASEQFF. CDR3 sequence (DNA): TGTGCCAGCAGCTTGGCCGCGAGTGAGCAGTTCTTC. J is TRBJ2-1 and V is TRBV7-8; D is undetermined. The V end was cut by 3 bases, the J end by 9 bases, with 9 bases between. Germline V gene lookup returns CDR1 SGHVS and CDR2 FQNEAQ. The CDR3 sequence is 12 residues long.

There are many counts of this clonotype. The chain recombines TRBV6-1 with TRBJ2-3; D gene ambiguous. Germline CDR1 and CDR2: MNHNS and SASEGT. Trimming stripped 4 bases from V and 6 bases from J, with 11 bases between. This CDR3 has 13 residues. The CDR3 DNA sequence: TGTGCCAGCAGTGCGCGGTATAGGGATACGCAGTATTTT. Its translation: CASSARYRDTQYF.

This clonotype was recorded many times. CDR3 in amino acids: CASSRGRVNEQFF. CDR3 nucleotide sequence: TGTGCCAGCAGCCGGGGCCGCGTAAATGAGCAGTTCTTC. The rearrangement uses TRBV11-1 and TRBJ2-1; D is perhaps TRBD1 or TRBD2 (5 bases each). Trimming stripped 5 bases from V and 7 bases from J, with 12 bases between. Germline lookup yields CDR1 SGHAT and CDR2 FQDESV (reference sequence). The CDR3 has 13 amino acids.

This clonotype was counted at least ten times. This chain's CDR3 is CSALGDSGNTIYF. In DNA form, the CDR3 reads TGCAGTGCCTTAGGGGATTCTGGAAACACCATATATTTT. The V and J genes are TRBV20-1 and TRBJ1-3, with a tentative D call TRBD1 (5 bases). The CDR3 length is 13 residues. The germline V gene has CDR1 DFQATT and CDR2 SNEGSKA (reference sequence). V lost 6 bases and J lost 1, with 10 bases in between.

This clonotype has a count of ten or more. V and J are TRBV6-1 and TRBJ2-3; 9 nucleotides agree with TRBD1. V lost 7 bases, J lost 11 bases, and 13 bases stayed unmatched. Germline V gene lookup returns CDR1 MNHNS and CDR2 SASEGT. CDR3 length equals 14 residues. The CDR3 loop reads CASNRDRDIQRQYF. In DNA form, the CDR3 reads TGTGCCAGCAACCGGGACAGGGATATACAGAGGCAGTATTTT.

A word on this clonotype: Just one base apart from a much larger clone, this may be a read error. V is TRBV2 and J is TRBJ2-1; 8 bases match TRBD1. V lost 6 bases to trimming and J lost 10 bases; unmatched junction nucleotides: 17. Germline CDR1 reads SNHLY; CDR2 reads FYNNEI. This CDR3 region has 16 residues. The DNA for the CDR3 is TGTGCCAGCAGCTTAGAGATGGGGACAGGCTCCCACGAGCAGTTCTTC. Its protein product is CASSLEMGTGSHEQFF.

The CDR3 is CASSSVAGGRETQYF. The CDR3 DNA reads TGTGCCAGCAGTTCCGTAGCGGGAGGGCGGGAGACCCAGTACTTC. The chain is built from TRBV12-3 or TRBV12-4 and TRBJ2-5, with 11 bases aligning to TRBD2. The length of the CDR3 is 15 residues. Losses at the gene ends were 4 bases for V and 5 bases for J; bases not matched to a gene: 6.

The chain links TRBV5-1 to TRBJ2-1, with 13 bases that match TRBD2. This CDR3 spans 16 amino acids. Germline trimming cut 5 bases from V and 2 bases from J; bases unmatched to any gene: 4. Looked up from germline, CDR1 is SGHRS and CDR2 is YFSETQ. The CDR3 is CASRLGTSGAYNEQFF. The DNA for the CDR3 is TGCGCCAGCAGACTAGGGACTAGCGGGGCCTACAATGAGCAGTTCTTC.

The chain recombines TRBV20-1 with TRBJ2-5; 10 bases fit TRBD2. CDR1 is DFQATT and CDR2 is SNEGSKA in the germline V gene (reference sequence). The CDR3 is made up of 17 amino acids. Trimming at V came to 3 bases and at J to 0 bases, leaving 10 bases not matched to a gene. Written as DNA, the CDR3 is TGCAGTGCTAGCGGGCTAGCGGGAGTTCTGGACCAAGAGACCCAGTACTTC. It yields the protein CSASGLAGVLDQETQYF.

The rearrangement links TRBV6-1 to TRBJ2-7; D possibly uses TRBD1 or TRBD2 (6 bases each). Trimming shortened V by 8 bases and J by 7 bases, and 21 bases separated the two germline ends. The CDR3 has 14 residues. CDR1 and CDR2 (germline): MNHNS, SASEGT. The CDR3 nucleotides are TGTGCCAGCGCCTGGGGGGCAGGGACCCAAGAGCAGTACTTC. Protein sequence: CASAWGAGTQEQYF.

This clonotype was recorded a few times. The rearrangement links TRBV4-2 to TRBJ2-7, with unresolved D. Germline CDR1 is LGHNA and CDR2 is YNFKEQ. Trimming removed 3 bases at V and 4 bases at J, with 7 bases between. This CDR3 has 12 residues. Here the CDR3 reads CASSQEKYEQYF. The CDR3 coding sequence is TGTGCCAGCAGCCAGGAAAAGTACGAGCAGTACTTC.

About this clonotype: A far larger clone is just one base off, so this is likely a read error. The CDR3 loop reads CASSLKGPGGETQYF. The CDR3 DNA reads as TGTGCCAGCAGTTTGAAGGGCCCGGGTGGGGAGACCCAGTACTTC. The rearrangement uses TRBV6-5 and TRBJ2-1; D unresolved. Judging by the DNA end, TRBJ2-5 fits better; the J call may be wrong. The CDR3 runs 15 residues. Germline lookup yields CDR1 MNHEY and CDR2 SVGAGI.

The table lists this clonotype with many counts. The V and J genes are TRBV5-1 and TRBJ2-1, with D possibly being TRBD2 (5 bases). V lost 1 base to trimming and J lost 5 bases, with 13 bases between them. The CDR3 runs 15 residues. CDR1 is SGHRS and CDR2 is YFSETQ in the germline V gene. CDR3: CASSLKRLRDNEQFF. The CDR3 DNA follows: TGCGCCAGCAGCTTGAAGCGATTGCGGGACAATGAGCAGTTCTTC.

This clonotype occurred many times. The chain recombines TRBV20-1 with TRBJ2-7; TRBD2 aligns across 7 bases. Germline CDR1 reads DFQATT; CDR2 reads SNEGSKA (reference sequence). Unmatched junction bases numbered 7, after V lost 7 bases and J lost 4 bases. The CDR3 runs to 12 residues. CDR3 sequence reads: CSVGGDPYEQYF. The CDR3 bases are TGCAGTGTGGGAGGGGACCCATACGAGCAGTACTTC.

This clonotype was detected ten times or more. The chain links TRBV6-1 to TRBJ2-1; unclear D gene. The length of the CDR3 is 12 residues. Germline V lookup: CDR1 MNHNS, CDR2 SASEGT. V lost 6 bases to trimming and J lost 9 bases, with 12 bases between them. CDR3 coding DNA: TGTGCCAGCAGCCGTCTCGAGCTTGAGCAGTTCTTC. Translation gives CASSRLELEQFF.